The sequence of this T cell receptor (beta chain) was determined in a study of T cells in localized non-small cell lung cancer (dated by TCRdb to 2020 to 2022). For the wider study: The study examined T cell repertoires in under 300 patients with early-stage NSCLC and compared tumors with uninvolved tumor-adjacent lungs. The cohort was made up of some 240 treatment-naive NSCLC patients whose localized lung tumors had been resected. Of the NSCLC patients, 129 were male and roughly 110 were female, and the mean age was roughly 61 years. Overall study results and their limits: Because of the exploratory design, TCR variables were selected using unadjusted p-values without false-discovery rate correction. Because multi-region tumor sequencing was not performed, intratumor heterogeneity could not be ruled out. A median of roughly 58 of the top 100 tumor clones were detected in paired uninvolved adjacent lung, and some 30 of these tumor clones were also found among the top 100 clones of the paired uninvolved adjacent lung. Uninvolved tumor-adjacent lung showed the highest T cell clonality, higher than tumor, which suggests more focused antigenic responses in the uninvolved tumor-adjacent lung. Longer overall survival was associated with higher blood T cell density, whereas shorter survival was associated with higher adjacent-lung clonality.

V loses 5 bases of germline sequence and J loses 0 bases, and the interval between the two ends is 12 bases. The germline V gene sets CDR1 to SGHRS and CDR2 to YFSETQ. The CDR3 runs 15 residues from the cysteine to the phenylalanine. Solely the CDR3 DNA is kept, with 45 bases framed from the first base. At diagnosis, peripheral blood, uninvolved tumor-adjacent lung and tumor were collected and stored as a combination of fresh-frozen and FFPE material. Blood samples were analyzed as peripheral blood mononuclear cells for TCR repertoire profiling. TCR beta CDR3 regions were sequenced from DNA using the immunoSEQ Assay. Per the original workflow: T cell density was computed as TCR beta template counts normalized to usable DNA estimated by amplifying housekeeping genes. Richness was estimated with the preseqR package, extrapolating to 400,000 templates for PBMC samples and 120,000 templates for tissue samples. Clonality was taken to be one minus Pielou's evenness. Tissue-enriched TCRs were identified by differential abundance testing using productive amino-acid clonotypes, minimum total count 5 and alpha 0.1. The Jaccard Index and the Morisita Overlap Index were used to quantify repertoire overlap between compartments. GLIPH grouped TCR beta CDR3s together with public tetramer-defined viral CDR3s, and a viral motif had to include at least three viral sequences and show V-gene enrichment. TCRdb took this table from immuneACCESS and kept in-frame rearrangements with V and J called. Such tables lack part of the clones; where checked against another copy, unresolved V genes explain under half of the gap, and the rest is unexplained. V and J calls and clone size come straight from that table; D and trimming were deduced from the DNA. This sample lists about 76,000 clones; 70% to 85% were detected once. The top ten hold 1.3% of the sample.

Concerning this clone itself: It lacks a known antigen. No qualities accompany the bases; no much larger clone lies one base away.

The chain couples TRBV5-1 to TRBJ2-1; a confident D gene designation cannot be given. This receptor was identified in a female donor over 55 with stage I lung adenocarcinoma. The specimen was peripheral blood, collected before any cancer treatment. The bases are TGCGCCAGCAGATCGAACCCGAGCTCCTACAATGAGCAGTTCTTC. Translated, this gives CASRSNPSSYNEQFF.